The text below deals with one T cell receptor beta chain. The antigen is undetermined. Donors were healthy Caucasian individuals from Russia aged about 6 to 95. Through a sample-barcoded 5' primer and a J-beta primer mix, a second PCR was run for roughly 6 to 12 cycles. MiXCR, run by TCRdb on the 5' RACE reads, gives a single entry per CDR3 protein. The profile shows about 1.1 million distinct CDR3 sequences, more than 30% of them singletons. Germline values: CDR1 MNHEY, CDR2 SVGAGI. This CDR3 comprises 15 residues. Between the trimmed V and J ends, which lost 8 bases and 0 bases, there was a span of 15 bases. The data are from a study of blood T cells in healthy people across ages. Across the study: About one barcoded beta molecule was captured per two T cells (by template switching). Study-wide findings and caveats: Expanded clonotype changes were possibly confounded by unknown donor CMV status.

The sequence was collected from a man between 18 and 35 years old in good health. The V and J genes are TRBV6-5 and TRBJ2-3; no firm D call. Material: blood. This CDR3 is CASRPLARSTDTQYF. The CDR3 DNA reads TGTGCCAGCCGCCCCCTCGCCCGGAGCACAGATACGCAGTATTTT.